Presented here are 19 T cell receptor beta chains from one specimen sequenced in a study of blood T cell repertoires in COVID-19. Generated by immunoSEQ multiplex PCR, the TCRdb table keeps only in-frame clones and is missing some. The sample gives 130,000 to 150,000 clones, 80% to 90% of which show up once; roughly 4.3% is in the top ten. Input material: peripheral blood. The receptors here all came from a woman aged 40 to 55 with acute or convalescent COVID-19.

The gene calls are TRBV10-3 and TRBJ1-2, with 9 nucleotides matching TRBD1. This CDR3 is built from 15 residues. The germline gives CDR1 ENHRY, CDR2 SYGVKD. V shed 5 bases and J 2 bases; nucleotides not matched to a gene: 6. CDR3 nucleotides: TGTGCCATCAGTCCCGGGACAGGGTCGAACTATGGCTACACCTTC. Amino acids: CAISPGTGSNYGYTF.

The chain combines TRBV6-4 with TRBJ1-6, with 10 bases fitting TRBD1. V lost 6 bases, J lost 8 bases, and 4 bases stayed unmatched. The CDR3 totals 14 residues. Germline V lookup: CDR1 MRHNA, CDR2 SNTAGT. This chain's CDR3 is CASSRGTGDSPLHF. DNA of the CDR3: TGTGCCAGCAGCCGCGGGACAGGGGATTCACCCCTCCACTTT.

This clone was counted between two and nine times. CDR3 sequence: CASSPRTSGGLDTGELFF. CDR3 DNA sequence: TGTGCCAGCAGCCCCCGGACTAGTGGGGGCCTGGACACCGGGGAGCTGTTTTTT. The chain links TRBV4-2 to TRBJ2-2, with TRBD2 as a possible D gene (7 bases). From germline, CDR1 is LGHNA and CDR2 YNFKEQ. This CDR3 is 18 amino acids long. Trimming took 4 bases from V and 3 from J, leaving 21 bases between them.

The chain uses TRBV5-4 and TRBJ2-1; TRBD2 matches 8 bases. Unmatched junction bases numbered 9, after V lost 5 bases and J lost 5 bases. Germline V lookup: CDR1 SGHNT, CDR2 YYREEE (reference sequence). The CDR3 is 15 residues long. The DNA for the CDR3 is TGTGCCAGCAGTTTCGCACTAGCGGATAACAATGAGCAGTTCTTC. The encoded protein is CASSFALADNNEQFF.

In DNA, the CDR3 is TGTGCCAGCTCTCAGGGGGCGCGGGAGACCCAGTACTTC. Its protein is CASSQGARETQYF. The rearrangement joins TRBV12-3 or TRBV12-4 to TRBJ2-5; 8 bases map to TRBD1. The CDR3 contains 13 residues. The trim removed 8 bases at V and 5 bases at J, leaving 7 bases unmatched.

The chain carries TRBV19 and TRBJ2-1, with D tentatively TRBD2 (6 bases). Germline CDR1 LNHDA, CDR2 SQIVND (reference sequence). V lost 3 bases to trimming and J lost 2 bases, with 11 bases between them. CDR3 length: 15 residues. CDR3 nucleotide sequence: TGTGCCAGTAGTATCTTTGCGGGAACCTACAATGAGCAGTTCTTC. This gives the protein CASSIFAGTYNEQFF.

The CDR3 reads CASSPPGTVNTEAFF. Here the CDR3 DNA reads TGTGCCAGCAGCCCCCCAGGGACAGTGAACACTGAAGCTTTCTTT. V usage is TRBV9 and J usage is TRBJ1-1; TRBD1 agrees at 7 bases. This CDR3 contains 15 residues. V shed 4 bases and J 0 bases; nucleotides not matched to a gene: 6. Germline V gene lookup returns CDR1 SGDLS and CDR2 YYNGEE.

The rearrangement uses TRBV30 and TRBJ2-1; D unresolved. Between the trimmed V and J ends, which lost 2 bases and 6 bases, there was a span of 5 bases. The CDR3 spans 11 residues. From germline, CDR1 is GTSNPN and CDR2 SVGIG (reference sequence). CDR3 DNA sequence: TGTGCCTGGAGTAACTCCAATGAGCAGTTCTTC. Its protein product is CAWSNSNEQFF.

The chain is built from TRBV7-8 and TRBJ2-2; D gene uncertain. This CDR3 contains 17 residues. The V end lost 1 base, the J end lost 6 bases, and 18 bases lay between the germline ends. CDR1 and CDR2 from the germline V gene are SGHVS and FQNEAQ. The CDR3 DNA reads as TGTGCCAGCAGCTTAGATAATCTAATGGGCTTCGCCGGGGAGCTGTTTTTT. Residues: CASSLDNLMGFAGELFF.

V and J are TRBV29-1 and TRBJ1-1, with D hard to call. The CDR3 spans 11 residues. V was trimmed by 4 bases and J by 6 bases, leaving 9 bases between them. CDR1 and CDR2 (germline): SQVTM, ANQGSEA. Here the CDR3 reads CSVGAIPEAFF. In DNA form, the CDR3 reads TGCAGCGTTGGAGCCATACCTGAAGCTTTCTTT. The full variable domain, its missing parts supplied by reference TRBV29-1 and TRBJ1-1, is SAVISQKPSRDICQRGTSLTIQCQVDSQVTMMFWYRQQPGQSLTLIATANQGSEATYESGFVIDKFPISRPNLTFSTLTVSNMSPEDSSIYLCSVGAIPEAFFGQGTRLTVV.

This clone was found a few times. The chain carries TRBV14 and TRBJ2-2; no clear D gene. The germline CDR1 and CDR2 sequences are SGHDN and FVKESK. This CDR3 is built from 13 residues. Deletions cut 2 bases from V and 6 bases from J, with 7 bases between. The CDR3 DNA is TGTGCCAGCAGCCAACTACCGGCCGGGGAGCTGTTTTTT. It specifies CASSQLPAGELFF.

The chain combines TRBV30 with TRBJ2-3; D ambiguous. The germline V and J ends were trimmed by 0 bases and 4 bases, with 5 bases remaining between them. The CDR3 has 12 amino acids. Germline CDR1 and CDR2: GTSNPN and SVGIG (reference sequence). The CDR3 spells CAWSVLADTQYF. The CDR3 DNA reads TGTGCCTGGAGTGTACTGGCAGATACGCAGTATTTT.

The chain uses TRBV7-9 and TRBJ1-6, with 7 nucleotides matching TRBD1. J lost 7 bases, V lost 3 bases, and 3 bases had no gene match. The CDR3 has 14 residues. Germline V gene sequence: CDR1 SEHNR, CDR2 FQNEAQ (reference sequence). The CDR3 here is CASSFIQGNSPLHF. The DNA for the CDR3 is TGTGCCAGCAGCTTTATACAGGGGAATTCACCCCTCCACTTT.

This clone showed up just a few times. This rearrangement joins TRBV5-5 to TRBJ2-7, with D perhaps TRBD1 (6 bases). The CDR3 spans 13 residues. Germline V gene data show CDR1 as SGHKS and CDR2 as YYEKEE (reference sequence). Trimming left V 5 bases short and J 4 bases short, with 13 bases between. Written as DNA, the CDR3 is TGTGCCAGCAGTAGCCTACAGGGATACGAGCAGTACTTC. It is translated as CASSSLQGYEQYF.

The chain combines TRBV24-1 with TRBJ2-5; perhaps TRBD1 as D (5 bases). V shed 6 bases and J shed 2 bases, with 9 bases lying between them. The germline CDR1 and CDR2 sequences are KGHDR and SFDVKD. This CDR3 has 13 residues. This CDR3 reads CATSPRQQETQYF. The CDR3 nucleotides read TGTGCCACCAGTCCTAGACAGCAAGAGACCCAGTACTTC.

J is TRBJ2-6 and V is TRBV27, with 8 positions matching TRBD1. With V trimmed by 2 bases and J by 4 bases, 7 bases remained unmatched. From germline, CDR1 is MNHEY and CDR2 SMNVEV (reference sequence). The CDR3 runs 17 residues. This chain's CDR3 is CASSLLWTGTGANVLTF. CDR3 DNA sequence: TGTGCCAGCAGTTTACTCTGGACAGGGACCGGGGCCAACGTCCTGACTTTC.

This chain uses TRBV4-3 with TRBJ2-6; the D gene is possibly TRBD2 (7 bases). Trimming stripped 0 bases from V and 4 bases from J, with 13 bases between. The CDR3 totals 17 residues. Germline loops: CDR1 LGHNA, CDR2 YSLEER. CDR3 loop: CASSQDGGALGANVLTF. CDR3 nucleotides: TGCGCCAGCAGCCAAGATGGGGGGGCCCTAGGGGCCAACGTCCTGACTTTC.

This clone has just a few counts. One junction end does not reproduce the germline sequence, and a read error may be involved. The CDR3 nucleotides are TGTGCCAGTAGTGTAGACAGGGGGAATCAGCCCCAGCATTTT. Translating gives CASSVDRGNQPQHF. This chain links TRBV19 with TRBJ1-5, with 9 bases matching TRBD1. Germline lookup yields CDR1 LNHDA and CDR2 SQIVND (reference sequence). The CDR3 contains 14 residues.

The V gene is TRBV27, the J gene TRBJ2-3, with no clear D. This CDR3 contains 15 residues. Trimming removed 8 bases at V and 1 base at J, with 16 bases between. Germline-derived CDR1 and CDR2 are MNHEY and SMNVEV (reference sequence). CDR3 residues: CASSLFTLGTDTQYF. For the CDR3, the DNA is TGTGCCAGCTCGTTATTCACCTTAGGCACAGATACGCAGTATTTT.